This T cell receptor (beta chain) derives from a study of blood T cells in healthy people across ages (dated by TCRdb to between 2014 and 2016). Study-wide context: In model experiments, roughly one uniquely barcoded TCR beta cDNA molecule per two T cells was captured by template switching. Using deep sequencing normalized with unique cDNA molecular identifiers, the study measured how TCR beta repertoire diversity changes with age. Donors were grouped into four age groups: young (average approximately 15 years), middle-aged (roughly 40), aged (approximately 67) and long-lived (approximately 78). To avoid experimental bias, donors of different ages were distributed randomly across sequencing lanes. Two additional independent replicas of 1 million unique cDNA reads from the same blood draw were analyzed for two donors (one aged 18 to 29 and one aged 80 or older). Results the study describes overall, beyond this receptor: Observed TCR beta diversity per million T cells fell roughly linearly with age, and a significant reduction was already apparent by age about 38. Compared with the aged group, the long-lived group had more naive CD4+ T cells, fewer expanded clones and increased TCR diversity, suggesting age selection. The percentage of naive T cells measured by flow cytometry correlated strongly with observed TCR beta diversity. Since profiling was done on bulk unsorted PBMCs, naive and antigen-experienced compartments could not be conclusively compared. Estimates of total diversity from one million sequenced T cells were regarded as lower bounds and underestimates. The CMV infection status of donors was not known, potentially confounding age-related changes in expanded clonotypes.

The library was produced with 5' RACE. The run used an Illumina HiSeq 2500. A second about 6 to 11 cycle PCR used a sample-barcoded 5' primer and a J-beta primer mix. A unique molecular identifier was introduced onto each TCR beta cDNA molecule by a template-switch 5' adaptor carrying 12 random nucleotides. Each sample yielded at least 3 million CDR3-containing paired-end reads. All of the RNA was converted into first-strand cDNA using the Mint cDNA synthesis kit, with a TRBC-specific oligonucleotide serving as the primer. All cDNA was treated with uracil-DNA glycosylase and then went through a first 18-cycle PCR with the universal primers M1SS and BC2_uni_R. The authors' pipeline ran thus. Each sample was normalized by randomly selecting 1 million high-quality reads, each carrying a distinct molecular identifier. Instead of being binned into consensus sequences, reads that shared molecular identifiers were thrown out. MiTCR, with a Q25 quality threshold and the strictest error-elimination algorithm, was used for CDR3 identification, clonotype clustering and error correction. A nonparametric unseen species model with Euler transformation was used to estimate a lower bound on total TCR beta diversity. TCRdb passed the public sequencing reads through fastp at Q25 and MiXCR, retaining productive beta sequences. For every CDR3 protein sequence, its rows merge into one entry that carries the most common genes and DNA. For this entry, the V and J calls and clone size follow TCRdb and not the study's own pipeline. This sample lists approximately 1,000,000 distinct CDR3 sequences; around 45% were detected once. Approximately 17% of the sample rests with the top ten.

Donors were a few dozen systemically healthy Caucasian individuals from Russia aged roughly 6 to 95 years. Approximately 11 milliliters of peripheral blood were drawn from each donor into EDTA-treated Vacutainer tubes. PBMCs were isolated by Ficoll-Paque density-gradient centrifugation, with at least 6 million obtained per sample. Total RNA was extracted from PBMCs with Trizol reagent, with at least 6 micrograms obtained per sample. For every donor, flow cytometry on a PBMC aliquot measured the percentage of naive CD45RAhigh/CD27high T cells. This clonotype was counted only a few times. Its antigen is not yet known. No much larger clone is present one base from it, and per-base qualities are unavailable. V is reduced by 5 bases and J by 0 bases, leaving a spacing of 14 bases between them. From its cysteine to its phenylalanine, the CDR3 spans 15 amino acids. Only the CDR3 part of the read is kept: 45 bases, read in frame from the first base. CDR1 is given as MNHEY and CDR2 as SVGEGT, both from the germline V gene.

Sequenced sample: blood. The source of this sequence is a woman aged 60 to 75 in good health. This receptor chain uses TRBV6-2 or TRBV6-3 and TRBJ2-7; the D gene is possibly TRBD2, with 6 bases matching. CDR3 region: CASSLTSSTSYEQYF. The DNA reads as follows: TGTGCCAGCAGTCTCACTAGCTCCACCTCCTACGAGCAGTACTTC.